This T cell receptor (beta chain) was found in a study of T-cell memory formation after mild COVID-19 (dated by TCRdb to about 2021). Context from the whole study: TCR sequence clusters from the two donors were largely donor specific. Longitudinal TCRalpha and TCRbeta repertoire sequencing tracked T-cell clones expanding and contracting after mild COVID-19 in two donors. Two young, previously healthy adult volunteers, one female and one male, were included in the cohort.

This clonotype came up a few times. The specificity of this receptor is unknown. Base qualities are not at hand, and no much larger clone is one base apart. On the study overall, not on this receptor specifically: The detection of some responding clones in pre-infection memory suggests that pre-existing cross-reactive memory T cells joined the SARS-CoV-2 response. Clones contracting from day 15 to 85 had balanced CD4/CD8 phenotypes, while a second wave expanding from day 15 to 37 was biased towards CD4+. SARS-CoV-2 specificity of the second-wave clones peaking on day 37 was not confirmed. Contracting CD4+ clones turned up mainly in the CM and EM memory subsets, whereas EMRA was where CD8+ clones were enriched. The study included only a couple of mild cases, and larger cohorts that include severe cases with pre-infection samples were judged to be necessary.

Sequencing instrument: Illumina NovaSeq 6000. TCRalpha and TCRbeta cDNA libraries were constructed by 5'RACE with constant-segment primers, with sample barcodes and unique molecular identifiers being introduced. RNA was extracted from every sample with Trizol reagent. Library amplification was performed in two PCR steps, and a second sample barcode and Illumina TruSeq adapters were introduced in the second step. The libraries were sequenced on an Illumina NovaSeq using 2 x 150 bp paired-end reads. The study's own analysis went as follows. With migec v1.2.7, reads were demultiplexed and then collapsed into UMI-guided consensus sequences. Using mixcr v2.1.11, UMI consensuses were aligned to TRA and TRB V and J templates and then assembled into clonotypes. Clonotypes were classified as expanded or contracted when called significant by both edgeR and NoisET, with noise models trained on biological replicates. For edgeR calls, the thresholds were a false discovery rate-adjusted p below 0.01 and a log2 fold-change of 1. PCA with hierarchical clustering of max-normalized trajectories of the 1000 most abundant clonotypes was used as exploratory dynamics analysis. Separately sequenced CD4+ and CD8+ repertoires were used to assign the CD4 or CD8 phenotype of responding clones. TCRdb reprocessing: public reads trimmed at Q25 with fastp, clones called with MiXCR, in-frame beta chains kept. Rows with a matching CDR3 protein are joined into one entry that keeps the most common DNA and genes. The V and J calls and clone size come from TCRdb's table, not from the authors' own analysis. The sample records roughly 260,000 distinct CDR3 sequences, about a sixth of which are singletons. Together, the top ten hold approximately 3.4% of the sample.

The germline V gene (reference sequence) sets CDR1 to MNHNY and CDR2 to SVGAGI. V is cut by 5 bases and J by 0 bases, and the space between the germline ends is 6 bases. The CDR3, cysteine through phenylalanine, is 13 amino acids long. The read is trimmed to its CDR3 DNA, 39 bases read in frame from base 1. Ficoll-Paque density gradient centrifugation was the method used to isolate PBMCs. The sequencing sample was made of PBMCs or a T cell subset sorted from them (not recorded which). The chain joins TRBV6-6 to TRBJ2-3, with the D gene too uncertain to name. The sequence was collected from a young man who had mild COVID-19 (a few samples of this study predate the infection). The sample titles of this study are shuffled in the database, so cell type and time point are left out; the donor was told from shared clones. The DNA sequence follows: TGTGCCAGCAGTACTCCCAGCACAGATACGCAGTATTTT. Its translation is CASSTPSTDTQYF.